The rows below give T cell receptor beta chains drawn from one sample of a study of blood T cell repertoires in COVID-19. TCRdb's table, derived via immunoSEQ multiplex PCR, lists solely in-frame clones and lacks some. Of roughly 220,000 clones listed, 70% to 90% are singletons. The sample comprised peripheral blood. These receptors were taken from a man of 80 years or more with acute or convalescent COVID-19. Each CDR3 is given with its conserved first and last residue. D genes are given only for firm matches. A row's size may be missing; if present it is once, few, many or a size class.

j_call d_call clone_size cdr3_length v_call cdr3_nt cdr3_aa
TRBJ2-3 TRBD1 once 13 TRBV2 TGTGCCAGCAGAGGGACAGGGGGTGGTACGCAGTATTTT CASRGTGGGTQYF
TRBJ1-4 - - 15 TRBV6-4 TGTGCCAGCAGAAACCGCGACAGAGTAGGAGAAAAACTGTTTTTT CASRNRDRVGEKLFF
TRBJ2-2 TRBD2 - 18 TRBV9 TGTGCCAGCAGCGTAGAGAAAGGACTAGCGCCGAACACCGGGGAGCTGTTTTTT CASSVEKGLAPNTGELFF
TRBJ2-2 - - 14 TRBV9 TGTGCCAGCAGCGTAGTCGGGAACACCGGGGAGCTGTTTTTT CASSVVGNTGELFF
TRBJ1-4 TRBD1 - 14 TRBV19 TGTGCCAGTAGCGCCACAGGGGTGGTTGAAAAACTGTTTTTT CASSATGVVEKLFF
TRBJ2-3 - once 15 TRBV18 TGTGCCAGCTCACCCCTTGCGGGAACTACAGATACGCAGTATTTT CASSPLAGTTDTQYF
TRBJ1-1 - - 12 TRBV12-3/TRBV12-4 TGTGCCAGCAGTTTAGGAATCGGTGAAGCTTTCTTT CASSLGIGEAFF
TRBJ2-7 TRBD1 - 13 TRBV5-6 TGTGCCAGCAGCTGGGGACAGGGGCCGAAGCAGTACTTC CASSWGQGPKQYF
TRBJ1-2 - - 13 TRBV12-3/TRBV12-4 TGTGCCAGCAGCCCGGCGGGGGACTATGGCTACACCTTC CASSPAGDYGYTF
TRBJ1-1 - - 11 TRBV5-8 TGTGCCGGGAGAGATGTGGTAGAAGCTTTCTTT CAGRDVVEAFF
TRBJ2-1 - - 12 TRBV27 TGTGCCAGCAACACCGCCGACAATGAGCAGTTCTTC CASNTADNEQFF
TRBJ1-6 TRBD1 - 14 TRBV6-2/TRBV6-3 TGTGCCAGCAGTTATGGACAGGATAATTCACCCCTCCACTTT CASSYGQDNSPLHF
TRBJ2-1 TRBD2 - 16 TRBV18 TGTGCCAGCTCACCCCAGGGACTAGCGGGAGGTAATGAGCAGTTCTTC CASSPQGLAGGNEQFF
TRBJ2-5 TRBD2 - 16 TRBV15 TGTGCCACCAGTTCCGACCGGGCGGGAGGGCAAGAGACCCAGTACTTC CATSSDRAGGQETQYF
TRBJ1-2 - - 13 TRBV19 TGTGCCAGTAGTATGCAGGGCGACTATGGCTACACCTTC CASSMQGDYGYTF
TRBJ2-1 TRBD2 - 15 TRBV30 TGTGCCTGGAGTGACGGACGGACTAGTTCGAATGAGCAGTTCTTC CAWSDGRTSSNEQFF
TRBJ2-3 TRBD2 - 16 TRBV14 TGTGCCAGCAGCCAAGACCTCGGGAGGGCAACAGATACGCAGTATTTT CASSQDLGRATDTQYF
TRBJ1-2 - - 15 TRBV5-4 TGTGCCAGCAGCCCCGGTGGGGCCAGACACTATGGCTACACCTTC CASSPGGARHYGYTF
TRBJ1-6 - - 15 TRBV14 TGTGCCAGCAGCCAGACCCGGGGGATAATTTCACCCCTCCACTTT CASSQTRGIISPLHF
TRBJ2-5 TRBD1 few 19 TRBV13 TGTGCCAGCAGCTCCGGACAGGGTATACTACGACGGACCCAAGAGACCCAGTACTTC CASSSGQGILRRTQETQYF
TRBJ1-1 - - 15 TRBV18 TGTGCCAGCTCACCACCGGGCAGGGAGAACACTGAAGCTTTCTTT CASSPPGRENTEAFF
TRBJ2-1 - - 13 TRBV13 TGTGCCAGCAGCCACCGGGACACCCTCGAGCAGTTCTTC CASSHRDTLEQFF
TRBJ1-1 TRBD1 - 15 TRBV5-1 TGCGCCAGCAGACCGAACCTGGGGGACAGGGCTGAAGCTTTCTTT CASRPNLGDRAEAFF
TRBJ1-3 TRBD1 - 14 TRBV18 TGTGCCAGCTCCGCGGGACAGGCCGGAAACACCATATATTTT CASSAGQAGNTIYF
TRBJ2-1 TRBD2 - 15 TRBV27 TGTGCCAGCAGTCGGACTAGCGGGATGTACAGTGAGCAGTTCTTC CASSRTSGMYSEQFF
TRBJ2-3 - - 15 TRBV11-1 TGTGCCAGCAGCTTTCTTCCTAGCGGCACAGATACGCAGTATTTT CASSFLPSGTDTQYF
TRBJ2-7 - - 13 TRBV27 TGTGCCAGCAGTTGGGGGGTCTCCTACGAGCAGTACTTC CASSWGVSYEQYF
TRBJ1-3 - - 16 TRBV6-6 TGTGCCAGCAGCCTAGGTGGGGACTACTCTGGAAACACCATATATTTT CASSLGGDYSGNTIYF
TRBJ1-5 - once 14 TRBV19 TGTGCCAGTAGTATAAGGACAGCAAGTCAGCCCCAGCATTTT CASSIRTASQPQHF
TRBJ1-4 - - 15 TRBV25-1 TGTGCCAGCAGTGCGACAATCCGCACTAATGAAAAACTGTTTTTT CASSATIRTNEKLFF
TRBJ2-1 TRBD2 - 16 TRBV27 TGTGCCAGCAGCCCTAGCGGGAGGGCCACCTACAATGAGCAGTTCTTC CASSPSGRATYNEQFF
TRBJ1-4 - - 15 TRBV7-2 TGTGCCAGCAGCAAACTGTGGGGCGGGGGCGAAAAACTGTTTTTT CASSKLWGGGEKLFF
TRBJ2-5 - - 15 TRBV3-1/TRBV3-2 TGTGCCAGCAGTCAGGGACTCGGTGGGTTAGAGACCCAGTACTTC CASSQGLGGLETQYF
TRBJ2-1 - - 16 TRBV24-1 TGTGCCACCAGTGATCCAGCCCTTAGACAAACCAATGAGCAGTTCTTC CATSDPALRQTNEQFF
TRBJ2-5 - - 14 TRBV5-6 TGTGCCAGCAGCTTGGTGGGGGGTGAAGAGACCCAGTACTTC CASSLVGGEETQYF
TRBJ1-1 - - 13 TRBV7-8 TGTGCCAGCAGCACACAGCGGGCCACTGAAGCTTTCTTT CASSTQRATEAFF
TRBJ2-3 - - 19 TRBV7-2 TGTGCCAGCAGCCCATCTGGGACAGCGAAAAGAGTAGCGGTAGATACGCAGTATTTT CASSPSGTAKRVAVDTQYF
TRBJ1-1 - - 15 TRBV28 TGTGCCAGCAGTTCCCCCGGTCTTGTGAACACTGAAGCTTTCTTT CASSSPGLVNTEAFF
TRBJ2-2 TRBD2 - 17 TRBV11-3 TGTGCCAGCAGCTTCGGCGGGAGGGCCTTTAACACCGGGGAGCTGTTTTTT CASSFGGRAFNTGELFF
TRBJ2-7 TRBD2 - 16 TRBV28 TGTGCCAGCAGCCAAGGGGGGACTAGTCCCCAATACGAGCAGTACTTC CASSQGGTSPQYEQYF
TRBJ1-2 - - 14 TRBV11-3 TGTGCCAGCAGCTTAGGAGGTTCAGACTATGGCTACACCTTC CASSLGGSDYGYTF
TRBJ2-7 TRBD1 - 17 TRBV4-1 TGCGCCAGCAGCCAAGGGCTGGACAGGGGGAGAAACTACGAGCAGTACTTC CASSQGLDRGRNYEQYF
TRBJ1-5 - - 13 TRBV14 TGTGCCAGCAGCCAAGATTCGGTGCAGCCCCAGCATTTT CASSQDSVQPQHF
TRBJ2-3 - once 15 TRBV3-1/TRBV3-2 TGTGCCAGCAGTCCAACTAGAGGCGGCACAGATACGCAGTATTTT CASSPTRGGTDTQYF
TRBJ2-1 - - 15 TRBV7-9 TGTGCCAGCAGCTTAGAGTGGAGCTCCTACAATGAGCAGTTCTTC CASSLEWSSYNEQFF
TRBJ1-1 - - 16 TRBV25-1 TGTGCCAGCAGTGAGATCAGGGGAGTTACGCACACTGAAGCTTTCTTT CASSEIRGVTHTEAFF
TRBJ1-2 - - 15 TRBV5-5 TGTGCCAGCAGCTTGGCCGGCAGGGGTTCGTATGGCTACACCTTC CASSLAGRGSYGYTF
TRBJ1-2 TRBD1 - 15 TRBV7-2 TGTGCCAGCAGCTTAGCCCCAGGGGGCTACTATGGCTACACCTTC CASSLAPGGYYGYTF
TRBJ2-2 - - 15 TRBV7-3 TGTGCCAGCAGGCCCACAGCGGGCGGGACCGGGGAGCTGTTTTTT CASRPTAGGTGELFF
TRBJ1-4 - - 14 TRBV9 TGTGCCAGCGGAAAGACAGGTTTTAATGAAAAACTGTTTTTT CASGKTGFNEKLFF
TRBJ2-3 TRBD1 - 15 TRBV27 TGTGCCAGCAAAAAACAGGGGCCTTACACAGATACGCAGTATTTT CASKKQGPYTDTQYF
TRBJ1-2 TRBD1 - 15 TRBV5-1 TGCGCCAGCAGCAAAACCGGGACAGGGGACGGCGGCTACACCTTC CASSKTGTGDGGYTF